The entry that follows covers one T cell receptor beta chain sequence. The antigen is not known. The germline V gene has CDR1 SGHRS and CDR2 YFSETQ. V was clipped by 4 bases and J by 0 bases, with 18 bases between them. CDR3 length: 17 amino acids. The data derive from a study of radiation and T cells in renal cell carcinoma. Time point denoted: blood 4 weeks post-SBRT, at nephrectomy. Treatment in this sample: 15 Gy SBRT to primary tumor, nephrectomy 4 weeks later. Nephrectomy followed 15 Gy stereotactic body radiation by 4 weeks. The method was immunoSEQ multiplex PCR; TCRdb's version includes in-frame clones alone and lacks a portion of them. The sample includes roughly 92,000 clones, 84% of them seen just once. General study points: Top tumor clonotypes rose in blood 2 weeks post-radiation, then contracted. No pretreatment tumor biopsies were available for baseline clonotypes.

The source is a man in his sixties with renal cell carcinoma. V gene TRBV5-1 combines with J gene TRBJ2-3; either TRBD1 or TRBD2 may supply D (5 bases each). This material consisted of blood, taken from a patient whose treatment included radiotherapy and nephrectomy. The CDR3 here is CASSPTTGLSSTDTQYF. The CDR3 DNA is TGCGCCAGCAGCCCCACTACAGGACTCTCTAGCACAGATACGCAGTATTTT. Based on the CDR3 plus reference TRBV5-1 and TRBJ2-3, the full variable domain is KAGVTQTPRYLIKTRGQQVTLSCSPISGHRSVSWYQQTPGQGLQFLFEYFSETQRNKGNFPGRFSGRQFSNSRSEMNVSTLELGDSALYLCASSPTTGLSSTDTQYFGPGTRLTVL.